This T cell receptor (beta chain) was sequenced during a study of cytomegalovirus exposure and HLA in healthy donors. Broader study findings: Some V segments, including TRBV6-2 and TRBV6-3, were excluded as indistinguishable.

The PCR used 60 Vbeta and 13 Jbeta primers. Here immunoSEQ multiplex PCR was the method, and the copy in TCRdb shows in-frame clones only, minus some. The table has roughly 150,000 clones, about 75% seen once. Germline V gene lookup returns CDR1 SGHRS and CDR2 YFSETQ. CDR3 size: 14 residues. Trimming took 5 bases from V and 1 from J, leaving 9 bases between them. A word on this clone: No antigen is known for it.

Likely unrecorded immune exposures existed in these nominally healthy donors. Source material: PBMCs. The clonotype comes from a woman aged 50 to 60 in good health and CMV-seropositive. This chain connects TRBV5-1 to TRBJ2-2; D might be TRBD1 (6 bases). Here the CDR3 reads CASRTGQNTGELFF. CDR3 sequence (DNA): TGCGCCAGCAGGACAGGACAGAACACCGGGGAGCTGTTTTTT.